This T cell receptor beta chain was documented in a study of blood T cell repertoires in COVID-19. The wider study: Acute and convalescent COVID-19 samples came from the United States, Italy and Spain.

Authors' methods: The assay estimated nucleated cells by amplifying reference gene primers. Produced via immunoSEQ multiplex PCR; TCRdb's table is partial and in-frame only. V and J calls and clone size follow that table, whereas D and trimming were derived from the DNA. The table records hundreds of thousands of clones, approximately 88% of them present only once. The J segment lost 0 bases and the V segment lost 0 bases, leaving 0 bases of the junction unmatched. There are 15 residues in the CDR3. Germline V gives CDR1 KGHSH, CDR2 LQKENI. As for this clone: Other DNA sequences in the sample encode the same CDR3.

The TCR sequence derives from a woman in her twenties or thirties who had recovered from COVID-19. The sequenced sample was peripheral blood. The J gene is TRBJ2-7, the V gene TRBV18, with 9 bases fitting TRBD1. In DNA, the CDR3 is TGTGCCAGCTCACCACCGGGACAGGGCTCCTACGAGCAGTACTTC. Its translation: CASSPPGQGSYEQYF.